This T cell receptor (beta chain) was sequenced in a study of shared clonotypes between healthy human individuals. Regarding the study as a whole: Estimated richness was generally greater in naive than memory subsets.

V was cut by 7 bases and J by 0 bases, with 13 bases left in between. Germline V CDR1 and CDR2: MDHEN, SYDVKM. The CDR3 is 14 amino acids. The healthy adult donors were HIV-negative and reported no recent acute infections or vaccinations. Among the donors, all were Caucasian adults who lived in Nashville, Tennessee. The CD4+ fraction was divided into a CD45RA+ naive subset and a CD45RA-negative memory subset. As to this clone: Its antigen remains unknown. Other DNA sequences from this sample encode an identical CDR3 as well.

Repertoires were generated with immunoSEQ multiplex PCR, while TCRdb's copy carries only in-frame clones and drops some. The sample carries under 2.5 million clones, less than 95% recorded once. This TCR was recovered from a man aged 18 to 30 in good health. Some clones in this sample may be carry-over from other donors' samples. The chain links TRBV28 to TRBJ2-7; tentative D call: TRBD2 (6 bases). Material for sequencing was naive CD4+ T cells from PBMCs. Subset: CD45RA+ positively selected. The CDR3 sequence: CASTPPGSSYEQYF. The CDR3, as DNA: TGTGCCAGCACCCCCCCCGGGAGCTCCTACGAGCAGTACTTC.